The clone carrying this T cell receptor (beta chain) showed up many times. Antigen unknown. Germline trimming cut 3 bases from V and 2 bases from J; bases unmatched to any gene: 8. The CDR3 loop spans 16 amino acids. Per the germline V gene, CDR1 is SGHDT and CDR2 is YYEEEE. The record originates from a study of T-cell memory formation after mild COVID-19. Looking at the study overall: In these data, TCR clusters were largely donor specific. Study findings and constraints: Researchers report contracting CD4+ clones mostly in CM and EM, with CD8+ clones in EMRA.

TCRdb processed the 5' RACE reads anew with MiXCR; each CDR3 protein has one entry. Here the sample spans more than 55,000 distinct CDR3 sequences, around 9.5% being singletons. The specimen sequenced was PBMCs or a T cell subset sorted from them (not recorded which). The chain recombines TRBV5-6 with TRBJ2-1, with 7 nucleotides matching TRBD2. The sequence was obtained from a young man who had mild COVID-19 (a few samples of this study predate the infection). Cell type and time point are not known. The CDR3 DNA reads TGTGCCAGCAGCTGGGGGGGGACCCCCGCCTACAATGAGCAGTTCTTC. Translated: CASSWGGTPAYNEQFF.